The 26 T cell receptor beta chains listed next were all sequenced from one sample in a study of T cells in Graves' hyperthyroidism and ophthalmopathy. Regions amplified from RNA transcripts were the TCR beta CDR3 regions. With the HTBI primer set, the TCR CDR3 went through a first round of RT-PCR. TCRdb fed the multiplex PCR reads into MiXCR, producing one record per CDR3 protein. The profile shows 330,000 or so distinct CDR3 sequences, roughly 20% of them singletons. Material for sequencing was blood. These TCRs come from a middle-aged man with Graves' ophthalmopathy.

CDR3 region: CASSVPGGPGDEQFF. The CDR3 coding sequence is TGTGCCAGCAGCGTCCCGGGAGGGCCGGGAGATGAGCAGTTCTTC. The chain has TRBV9 and TRBJ2-1; 8 nucleotides line up with TRBD2. Losses at the gene ends were 2 bases for V and 8 bases for J; bases not matched to a gene: 9. Germline assignment: CDR1 SGDLS and CDR2 YYNGEE. This CDR3 has 15 amino acids.

This clonotype was detected ten times or more. This rearrangement joins TRBV6-1 to TRBJ2-5; D might be TRBD1 or TRBD2, each matching 5 bases. Germline-derived CDR1 and CDR2 are MNHNS and SASEGT. This CDR3 is 12 amino acids long. V lost 10 bases and J 4 bases, leaving 13 bases between the germline ends. The CDR3 loop is CATQAGRETQYF. CDR3 coding DNA: TGTGCCACGCAGGCAGGGAGAGAGACCCAGTACTTC.

Written as DNA, the CDR3 is TGTGCCAGCAGCCAACAGGGGGACTATGGCTACACCTTC. Protein product: CASSQQGDYGYTF. This chain joins TRBV3-1 and TRBJ1-2; 7 bases map to TRBD1. This CDR3 region has 13 residues. Per the germline V gene, CDR1 is LGHDT and CDR2 is YNNKEL (reference sequence). The V gene end was trimmed by 2 bases and the J gene end by 3 bases; junction bases not matched to a gene: 0.

This clonotype was seen ten or more times. This rearrangement joins TRBV5-1 to TRBJ2-1; 7 bases match TRBD2. Germline loops: CDR1 SGHRS, CDR2 YFSETQ. V dropped 4 bases and J dropped 0; count of bases not matched to a gene: 4. The CDR3 runs to 15 residues. The CDR3 nucleotides are TGCGCCAGCAGCGCAGCGGGGAGCTCCTACAATGAGCAGTTCTTC. Its translation: CASSAAGSSYNEQFF.

This clonotype was seen ten or more times. The junction shows a germline mismatch at one end, possibly a read error. This sequence joins TRBV5-1 and TRBJ2-3; D may be TRBD1 or TRBD2 (5 bases each). The CDR3 covers 13 residues. Germline V lookup: CDR1 SGHRS, CDR2 YFSETQ. In DNA form, the CDR3 reads TGTGCCAGCAGCTTAGAGGGGACAGATACGCAGTATTTT. It yields the protein CASSLEGTDTQYF.

This clonotype was seen only a few times. The chain recombines TRBV6-5 with TRBJ1-3; D is uncertain. Trimming shortened V by 2 bases and J by 0 bases, and 8 bases separated the two germline ends. The CDR3 is 15 amino acids. Germline V CDR1 and CDR2: MNHEY, SVGAGI. CDR3 sequence reads: CASSYMLASGNTIYF. CDR3 in DNA: TGTGCCAGCAGTTACATGCTAGCCTCTGGAAACACCATATATTTT.

As to this clonotype: A read error may explain this, as a much larger clone is one base away. The genes are TRBV28 and TRBJ2-7, with 7 positions matching TRBD1. This CDR3 has 14 residues. CDR1 is MDHEN and CDR2 is SYDVKM in the germline V gene. CDR3 residues: CASSHYRGLYGQYF. The CDR3 DNA is TGTGCCAGCAGCCACTACAGGGGCCTCTACGGGCAGTACTTC. The full variable domain, completed using reference TRBV28 and TRBJ2-7, is DVKVTQSSRYLVKRTGEKVFLECVQDMDHENMFWYRQDPGLGLRLIYFSYDVKMKEKGDIPEGYSVSREKKERFSLILESASTNQTSMYLCASSHYRGLYGQYFGPGTRLTVT.

The chain combines TRBV28 with TRBJ2-6, with D possibly called TRBD1 or TRBD2 (5 bases each). Trimming removed 11 bases at V and 4 bases at J, with 21 bases between. Germline-derived CDR1 and CDR2 are MDHEN and SYDVKM. The CDR3 contains 16 residues. The CDR3 DNA follows: TGTGCCGGGGGAAGGGTGGGTCAATCGGGGGCCAACGTCCTGACTTTC. Encoded protein: CAGGRVGQSGANVLTF.

At least ten counts were recorded for this clonotype. The chain joins TRBV5-1 to TRBJ2-7; D is tentatively TRBD1 or TRBD2 (6 bases each). Germline V gives CDR1 SGHRS, CDR2 YFSETQ. This CDR3 has 14 amino acids. Trimming pared 4 bases from V and 5 bases from J, leaving 16 bases between. CDR3 sequence: CASSIGGSYDEQYF. In DNA form, the CDR3 reads TGCGCCAGCAGCATAGGGGGGAGTTACGACGAGCAGTACTTC.

This clonotype turned up a few times. The CDR3, as DNA: TGTGCCAGCAGTCGAGGACAGGCGGGTCAGCCCCAGCATTTT. Encoded protein: CASSRGQAGQPQHF. The chain recombines TRBV3-1 with TRBJ1-5, with 7 bases identical to TRBD1. There are 14 residues in the CDR3. CDR1 and CDR2 from the germline V gene are LGHDT and YNNKEL (reference sequence). V lost 6 bases to trimming and J lost 6 bases; unmatched junction nucleotides: 8.

As to this clonotype: A single base separates this from a much larger clone, so it may be a read error. The chain employs TRBV7-8 and TRBJ1-5, with D tentatively TRBD1 (5 bases). CDR1 and CDR2 from the germline V gene are SGHVS and FQNEAQ. The CDR3 sequence is 14 residues long. The CDR3 nucleotides are TGTACCAGCAGCTTAGTGCATCGGACACAGCCCCAGCATTTT. This sequence encodes CTSSLVHRTQPQHF. The entire variable domain, with the rest obtained from reference TRBV7-8 and TRBJ1-5, is as follows: GAGVSQSPRYKVAKRGQDVALRCDPISGHVSLFWYQQALGQGPEFLTYFQNEAQLDKSGLPSDRFFAERPEGSVSTLKIQRTQQEDSAVYLCTSSLVHRTQPQHFGDGTRLSIL.

The chain combines TRBV7-2 with TRBJ2-7; no firm D call. V was cut by 5 bases and J by 4 bases, with 9 bases left in between. There are 12 residues in the CDR3. Germline values: CDR1 SGHTA, CDR2 FQGNSA. The CDR3, as DNA: TGTGCCAGCAGCCCCAGGCTTTACGAGCAGTACTTC. Amino acids: CASSPRLYEQYF.

The chain combines TRBV6-4 with TRBJ2-2; TRBD2 matches 10 bases. This CDR3 is built from 17 residues. After removal of 4 bases from V and 2 bases from J, the junction contained 7 bases not matched to a gene. Germline CDR1 is MRHNA and CDR2 is SNTAGT. CDR3 sequence reads: CASSVLAGATNTGELFF. In nucleotides, the CDR3 is TGTGCCAGCAGTGTTCTAGCGGGAGCGACTAACACCGGGGAGCTGTTTTTT.

In this sample, this clonotype turned up a few times. The junction departs from germline at one end; a sequencing error may be responsible. The chain combines TRBV28 with TRBJ2-7; tentatively, D is TRBD1 (6 bases). CDR1 is MDHEN and CDR2 is SYDVKM in the germline V gene. This CDR3 has 15 amino acids. CDR3 sequence (DNA): TGTGCCAGCAGTCCGGGGACATACCTAACCTACGAGCAGTGCTTC. This gives the protein CASSPGTYLTYEQCF. The variable domain in full, with the rest retrieved from reference TRBV28 and TRBJ2-7, is DVKVTQSSRYLVKRTGEKVFLECVQDMDHENMFWYRQDPGLGLRLIYFSYDVKMKEKGDIPEGYSVSREKKERFSLILESASTNQTSMYLCASSPGTYLTYEQCFGPGTRLTVT.

Comment on this clonotype: Possible read error: a much larger clone is one base away. V is TRBV11-1 and J is TRBJ2-7; no definite D call. The CDR3 extends over 12 amino acids. Germline lookup yields CDR1 SGHAT and CDR2 FQDESV (reference sequence). The CDR3, as DNA: TGTGCCAGCAGCTTAGATCGCTACGAGCAGTGCTTC. Translating gives CASSLDRYEQCF. Full variable domain (rest looked up from reference TRBV11-1 and TRBJ2-7): EAEVAQSPRYKITEKSQAVAFWCDPISGHATLYWYRQILGQGPELLVQFQDESVVDDSQLPKDRFSAERLKGVDSTLKIQPAELGDSAMYLCASSLDRYEQCFGPGTRLTVT.

There are a few counts of this clonotype. CDR3 sequence: CASSYSGGYSYEQYF. CDR3 sequence (DNA): TGTGCCAGCAGTTACTCAGGAGGTTACTCCTACGAGCAGTACTTC. V is TRBV6-5 and J is TRBJ2-7, with D tentatively TRBD2 (5 bases). Trimming took 0 bases from V and 0 from J, leaving 9 bases between them. The germline V gene encodes CDR1 MNHEY and CDR2 SVGAGI. This CDR3 comprises 15 residues.

This clonotype showed up just a few times. The V gene is TRBV6-5, the J gene TRBJ1-2; D might be TRBD1 (5 bases). The germline V and J ends were trimmed by 3 bases and 2 bases, with 7 bases remaining between them. This CDR3 is 13 amino acids long. CDR1 and CDR2 from the germline V gene are MNHEY and SVGAGI. CDR3 in DNA: TGTGCCAGCAGTTATACAGGAAACTATGGCTACACCTTC. Protein sequence: CASSYTGNYGYTF.

V usage is TRBV20-1 and J usage is TRBJ2-7; 11 nucleotides match TRBD2. In germline, CDR1 is DFQATT, CDR2 SNEGSKA (reference sequence). Trimming removed 3 bases from V and 5 bases from J; junction bases left unmatched: 6. CDR3 size: 14 residues. As DNA, the CDR3 is TGCAGTGCTAGGTTACTAGCGGGAGTCCACGAGCAGTACTTC. Encoded protein: CSARLLAGVHEQYF.

This clonotype was counted many times. The chain joins TRBV30 to TRBJ2-5; maybe TRBD1 (6 bases). The CDR3 runs to 13 residues. Trimming stripped 1 base from V and 4 bases from J, with 10 bases between. Germline V gene sequence: CDR1 GTSNPN, CDR2 SVGIG (reference sequence). This CDR3 is CAWSGTARETQYF. As DNA, the CDR3 is TGTGCCTGGAGTGGGACAGCGAGAGAGACCCAGTACTTC.

The count of this clonotype is one. This rearrangement joins TRBV6-1 to TRBJ1-6; 8 bases are a match to TRBD1. Trimming took 4 bases from V and 4 from J; bases not matched to a gene: 0. Looked up from germline, CDR1 is MNHNS and CDR2 is SASEGT. This CDR3 comprises 14 residues. As DNA, the CDR3 is TGTGCCAGCAGTGGACAGGGGTATAATTCACCCCTCCACTTT. This translates into CASSGQGYNSPLHF.

The sample holds a few counts of this clonotype. The chain carries TRBV5-1 and TRBJ2-1; 10 bases match TRBD1. The trim removed 0 bases at V and 4 bases at J, leaving 4 bases unmatched. This CDR3 has 16 residues. Germline V gene lookup returns CDR1 SGHRS and CDR2 YFSETQ. The CDR3, as DNA: TGCGCCAGCAGCTTGGCCATGGACAGGGGGTACAATGAGCAGTTCTTC. Translation gives CASSLAMDRGYNEQFF.

This clonotype was found a few times. V gene TRBV19 combines with J gene TRBJ1-5, with D hard to call. CDR3 length equals 16 residues. The germline V and J ends were trimmed by 3 bases and 0 bases, with 12 bases remaining between them. Per the germline V gene, CDR1 is LNHDA and CDR2 is SQIVND (reference sequence). CDR3 loop: CASSILHDYSNQPQHF. DNA for the CDR3: TGTGCCAGTAGTATCCTCCACGATTATAGCAATCAGCCCCAGCATTTT.

This clonotype was recorded a few times. The rearrangement links TRBV18 to TRBJ1-1; D not certain. The V and J ends lost 6 bases and 4 bases respectively, with 30 bases between them. This CDR3 is 19 amino acids long. Germline CDR1 KGHSH, CDR2 LQKENI. The CDR3 nucleotides are TGTGCCAGCTCCCTTAGGGATGGGGTCAACACGAGAACGGGCACTGAAGCTTTCTTT. Amino acid sequence: CASSLRDGVNTRTGTEAFF.

The CDR3 reads CAWRKKGVETQYF. DNA for the CDR3: TGTGCCTGGAGGAAGAAGGGGGTCGAGACCCAGTACTTC. The chain couples TRBV30 to TRBJ2-5; weak D call: TRBD1 (6 bases). This CDR3 is 13 amino acids long. V lost 3 bases to trimming and J lost 5 bases, with 13 bases between them. Germline lookup yields CDR1 GTSNPN and CDR2 SVGIG (reference sequence).

Only a few counts were recorded for this clonotype. The rearrangement uses TRBV28 and TRBJ2-7; 9 bases agree with TRBD1. CDR1 is MDHEN, CDR2 SYDVKM, per germline. The CDR3 covers 13 residues. J was trimmed by 6 bases and V by 2 bases; bases with no gene match: 2. For the CDR3, the DNA is TGTGCCAGCAGTTTACTGGACAGGGGCGAGCAGTACTTC. Amino acid sequence: CASSLLDRGEQYF.

This clonotype was seen at least ten times. The V gene is TRBV18, the J gene TRBJ1-1, with 8 bases that match TRBD1. Germline lookup yields CDR1 KGHSH and CDR2 LQKENI. CDR3 size: 16 residues. Trimming took 3 bases from V and 6 from J; bases not matched to a gene: 12. The CDR3: CASSPSLDRAQPEAFF. In DNA form, the CDR3 reads TGTGCCAGCTCACCTTCGTTGGACAGGGCCCAACCTGAAGCTTTCTTT. Drawing the rest from reference TRBV18 and TRBJ1-1, the complete variable domain is NAGVMQNPRHLVRRRGQEARLRCSPMKGHSHVYWYRQLPEEGLKFMVYLQKENIIDESGMPKERFSAEFPKEGPSILRIQQVVRGDSAAYFCASSPSLDRAQPEAFFGQGTRLTVV.